This T cell receptor beta chain was retrieved from a study of blood T cell repertoires in COVID-19. V lost 5 bases and J 8 bases, leaving 10 bases between the germline ends. The CDR3 has 12 amino acids. Germline CDR1 SGHRS, CDR2 YFSETQ. Assay: immunoSEQ multiplex PCR; the TCRdb copy retains only in-frame clones and omits some. The sample lists 150,000 or so clones; approximately 80% were seen once. The sample was PBMCs or T cells enriched from blood (not recorded which). The V call is TRBV5-1, the J call TRBJ1-4; D not resolved. This clonotype originated in a man aged 45-65 years who had recovered from COVID-19. CDR3 residues: CASREGGEKLFF. CDR3 in DNA: TGCGCCAGCAGGGAGGGAGGGGAAAAACTGTTTTTT.